A single sample gave rise to the 8 T cell receptor beta chains below, sequenced in a study of response to subunit inactivated influenza vaccine. TCRdb re-called the RT-PCR reads with MiXCR, one entry per CDR3 protein. The sample consists of 450,000 to 500,000 distinct CDR3 sequences, over 9.5% of them appearing once. The sequencing used PBMCs from blood, collected roughly 48 days after vaccination. These receptors all come from a man in his fifties or sixties who received an inactivated influenza vaccine.

In its sample, this clonotype was seen many times. This chain connects TRBV24-1 to TRBJ1-3; 7 nucleotides align to TRBD1. V shed 4 bases and J 0 bases; nucleotides not matched to a gene: 11. Germline CDR1 KGHDR, CDR2 SFDVKD. The CDR3 has 18 amino acids. The CDR3 region has the DNA TGTGCCACCAGTGACCCGAGACAGGGTCCAAGCTCTGGAAACACCATATATTTT. It encodes CATSDPRQGPSSGNTIYF.

The sample holds a few counts of this clonotype. The genes are TRBV27 and TRBJ2-5, with TRBD1 matching over 7 bases. This CDR3 is 16 amino acids long. The V segment lost 4 bases and the J segment 5 bases; nucleotides outside the gene matches: 13. Germline CDR1 is MNHEY and CDR2 is SMNVEV (reference sequence). The CDR3 protein is CASSSLPDRLAETQYF. The CDR3 DNA reads as TGTGCCAGCAGTTCTTTACCGGACAGGTTGGCGGAGACCCAGTACTTC.

J is TRBJ2-7 and V is TRBV6-1; D is possibly TRBD1 (6 bases). The V gene's germline CDR1 is MNHNS and CDR2 SASEGT. V dropped 6 bases and J dropped 3 bases, with 18 bases sitting between them. CDR3 length equals 15 residues. DNA of the CDR3: TGTGCCAGCAGGGGGGACAAGAGGGGGTTCTACGAGCAGTACTTC. It is translated as CASRGDKRGFYEQYF.

The CDR3 nucleotides are TGTGCCAGCAGTTACCTCCTTCTGGGACAGGGAAGCAATGAGCAGTTCTTC. This gives the protein CASSYLLLGQGSNEQFF. The chain recombines TRBV12-3 or TRBV12-4 with TRBJ2-1, with 9 bases lining up with TRBD1. After removal of 4 bases from V and 6 bases from J, the junction contained 13 bases not matched to a gene. This CDR3 is 17 amino acids long.

This clonotype has a count of ten or more. CDR3 sequence (DNA): TGTGCCAGCAGCCAATCGGGAGGGGGCAGTTACGAGCAGTACTTC. Its translation: CASSQSGGGSYEQYF. The J gene is TRBJ2-7, the V gene TRBV16; D could derive from TRBD1 or TRBD2 (7 bases each). Germline V gene lookup returns CDR1 KGHSY and CDR2 FQNENV. V was cut by 0 bases and J by 4 bases, with 13 bases left in between. The CDR3 runs 15 residues.

About this clonotype itself: A read error may be the cause here, since a much bigger clone is one base away. This chain uses TRBV6-1 with TRBJ2-1, with 10 bases that match TRBD2. V gave up 8 bases and J gave up 4 bases; unmatched junction bases: 8. Germline CDR1 is MNHNS and CDR2 is SASEGT. The CDR3 runs to 15 residues. DNA of the CDR3: TGTGCCAGCTGGTCTAGCGGGGGATCTTACAATGAGCAGTTCTTC. It specifies CASWSSGGSYNEQFF.

This rearrangement joins TRBV6-1 to TRBJ1-1; possibly TRBD1 for D (6 bases). CDR1 and CDR2 from the germline V gene are MNHNS and SASEGT. CDR3 size: 15 residues. Trimming cost V 3 bases and J 4 bases, with 15 bases left between them. CDR3 protein: CASSDKDRRITEAFF. CDR3 nucleotide sequence: TGTGCCAGCAGTGACAAGGACAGACGGATCACTGAAGCTTTCTTT.

The chain is built from TRBV20-1 and TRBJ2-7, with 10 positions matching TRBD2. Trimming cost V 0 bases and J 5 bases; bases outside gene matches: 7. The CDR3 has 15 amino acids. The germline CDR1 and CDR2 sequences are DFQATT and SNEGSKA (reference sequence). The CDR3 DNA reads TGCAGTGCTAGAGATGCTTCTAGCGGGAGTAACGAGCAGTACTTC. It is translated as CSARDASSGSNEQYF.